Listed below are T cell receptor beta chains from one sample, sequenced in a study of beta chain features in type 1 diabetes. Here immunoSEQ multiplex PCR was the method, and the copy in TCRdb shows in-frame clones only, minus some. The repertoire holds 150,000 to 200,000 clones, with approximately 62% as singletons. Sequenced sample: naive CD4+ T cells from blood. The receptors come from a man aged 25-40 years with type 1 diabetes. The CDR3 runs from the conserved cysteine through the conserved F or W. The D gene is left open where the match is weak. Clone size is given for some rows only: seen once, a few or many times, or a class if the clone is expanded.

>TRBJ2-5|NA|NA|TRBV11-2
TGTGCCAGCAGACCGGGACCCGGAGGAGAGACCCAGTACTTC
CASRPGPGGETQYF
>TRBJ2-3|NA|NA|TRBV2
TGTGCCAGCAGCCGGGATCTCACAGATACGCAGTATTTT
CASSRDLTDTQYF
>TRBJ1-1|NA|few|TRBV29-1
TGCAGCGTTGAGGCTCCCCGGAGTGAAGCTTTCTTT
CSVEAPRSEAFF
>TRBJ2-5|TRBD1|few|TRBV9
TGTGCCAGCAGCGTCCGGGACAGGGCAGGAGAGACCCAGTACTTC
CASSVRDRAGETQYF
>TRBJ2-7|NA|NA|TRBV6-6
TGTGCCAGCAGTCCTCAGGCCTCGCTCTACGAGCAGTACTTC
CASSPQASLYEQYF
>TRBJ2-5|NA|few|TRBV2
TGTGCCAGCAGGCCTACAGGGTGGGAAGAGACCCAGTACTTC
CASRPTGWEETQYF
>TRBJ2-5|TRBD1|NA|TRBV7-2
TGTGCCAGCAGCCGATACAGGGGGGACGAGACCCAGTACTTC
CASSRYRGDETQYF
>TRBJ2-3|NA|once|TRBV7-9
TGTGCCAGCAGCCCACAGGGGGGGGCTACAGATACGCAGTATTTT
CASSPQGGATDTQYF
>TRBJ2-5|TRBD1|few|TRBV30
TGTGCCTCGCGGGACAGGGCCACGGCAGAGACCCAGTACTTC
CASRDRATAETQYF
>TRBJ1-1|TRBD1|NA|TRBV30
TGTGCCTGGACCCCCAGGGGGAAGGAAGACACTGAAGCTTTCTTT
CAWTPRGKEDTEAFF
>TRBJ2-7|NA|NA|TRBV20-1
TGCAGTGCGGGAGCTTACTACGAGCAGTACTTC
CSAGAYYEQYF
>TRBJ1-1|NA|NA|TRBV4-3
TGCGCCAGCAGCCAAGAGAGGGTCGGCACTGAAGCTTTCTTT
CASSQERVGTEAFF
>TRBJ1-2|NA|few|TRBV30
TGTGCCTGGAGTGTCCAGGGAGGTAGTGGCTACACCTTC
CAWSVQGGSGYTF
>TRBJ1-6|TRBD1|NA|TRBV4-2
TGTGCCAGCAGCCCCGGGACAGGGGCCGATTCACCCCTCCACTTT
CASSPGTGADSPLHF
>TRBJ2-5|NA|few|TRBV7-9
TGTGCCAGCAGCTCCGGGACCCACTACTTC
CASSSGTHYF
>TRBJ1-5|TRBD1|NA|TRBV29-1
TGCAGCGCGACAGGGGGCCCTCAGCCCCAGCATTTT
CSATGGPQPQHF
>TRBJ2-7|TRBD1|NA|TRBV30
TGTGCCTGGAGTGGGGACAGGGGCGACGAGCAGTACTTC
CAWSGDRGDEQYF
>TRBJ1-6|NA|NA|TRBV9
TGTGCCAGCAGCGACCATACAGGGCCCCTCCACTTT
CASSDHTGPLHF
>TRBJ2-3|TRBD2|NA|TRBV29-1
TGCAGCGTTGAAGATCGTCTTAGCGGGGGGGTCGATACGCAGTATTTT
CSVEDRLSGGVDTQYF
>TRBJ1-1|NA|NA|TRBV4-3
TGCGCCAGCAGCCAAGATCCCTGGGCAGGGGACACTGAAGCTTTCTTT
CASSQDPWAGDTEAFF
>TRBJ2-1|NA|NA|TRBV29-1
TGCAGCCACCTCAAGGGAACTAACAATGAGCAGTTCTTC
CSHLKGTNNEQFF
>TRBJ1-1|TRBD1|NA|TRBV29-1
TGCAGCGTGTCGGACAGGGCCACTGAAGCTTTCTTT
CSVSDRATEAFF
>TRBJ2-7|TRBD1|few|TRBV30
TGTGCCTGGAATGCCGGGACAGCTGTCGAGCAGTACTTC
CAWNAGTAVEQYF
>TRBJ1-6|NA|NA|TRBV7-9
TGTGCCAGCGGGAGGGATAATTCACCCCTCCACTTT
CASGRDNSPLHF
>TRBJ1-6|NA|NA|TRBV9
TGTGCCAGCAGCTCAAGGACAGCAAATTCACCCCTCCACTTT
CASSSRTANSPLHF
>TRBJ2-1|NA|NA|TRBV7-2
TGTGCCAGCAGCTTAGCGGCACTAGTCGATGAGCAGTTCTTC
CASSLAALVDEQFF
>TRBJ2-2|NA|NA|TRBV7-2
TGTGCCAGCAGCCCACCCGGCGGAACGAACACCGGGGAGCTGTTTTTT
CASSPPGGTNTGELFF
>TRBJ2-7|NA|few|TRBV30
TGTGCCTGGTTGCGCGTGAGCTCCTACGAGCAGTACTTC
CAWLRVSSYEQYF
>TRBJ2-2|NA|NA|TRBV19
TGTGCCAGTAGGCTTACCGGGGAGCTGTTTTTT
CASRLTGELFF
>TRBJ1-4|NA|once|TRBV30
TGTGCCTGGGAAGAGGAGACAACTAATGAAAAACTGTTTTTT
CAWEEETTNEKLFF
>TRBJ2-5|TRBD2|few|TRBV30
TGTGCCTGCCTCCCTAGCGGGGGTACGAAGACCCAGTACTTC
CACLPSGGTKTQYF
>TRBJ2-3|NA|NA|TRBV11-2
TGTGCCAGCAGCTTAGTCCTAGCTGCAGATACGCAGTATTTT
CASSLVLAADTQYF
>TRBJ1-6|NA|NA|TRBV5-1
TGCGCCAGCAGCCCGGACGGCTCCTATAATTCACCCCTCCACTTT
CASSPDGSYNSPLHF
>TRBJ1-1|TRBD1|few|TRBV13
TGTGCCAGCAGCTTTAGGGACAGGGTCTCCTTT
CASSFRDRVSF
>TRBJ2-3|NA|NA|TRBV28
TGTGCCAGCAGTTTAGCCAGTAGGGACACAGATACGCAGTATTTT
CASSLASRDTDTQYF
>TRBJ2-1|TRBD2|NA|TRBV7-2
TGTGCCAGCAGCCTCTGGGTAGCGGGGGGATCTGAGCAGTTCTTC
CASSLWVAGGSEQFF
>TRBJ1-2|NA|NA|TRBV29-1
TGCAGCGTTGCTACAGGGTTTGAGAACTATGGCTACACCTTC
CSVATGFENYGYTF
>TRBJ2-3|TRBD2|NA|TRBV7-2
TGTGCCAGCAGCCCGCTAGCGGGGGGGATTGCAGATACGCAGTATTTT
CASSPLAGGIADTQYF
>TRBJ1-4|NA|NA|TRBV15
TGTGCCACCAGCAAGGGGACCCACGAAAAACTGTTTTTT
CATSKGTHEKLFF
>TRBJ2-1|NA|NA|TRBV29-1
TGCAGCGAATCGTCGGCTTTGGGGCAGTTCTTC
CSESSALGQFF
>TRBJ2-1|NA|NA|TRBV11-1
TGTGCCAGCAGCTTACGATTCCCGGGGCCTTACAATGAGCAGTTCTTC
CASSLRFPGPYNEQFF
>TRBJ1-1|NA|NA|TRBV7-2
TGTGCCAGCAGCTCGTATCGGAGACAGGCGAACACTGAAGCTTTCTTT
CASSSYRRQANTEAFF
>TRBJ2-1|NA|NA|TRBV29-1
TGCAGCGTTCGAAAATCAAGCGCTCAGCACTTATTACCTCGGGAGCAGTTCTTC
CSVRKSSAQHLLPREQFF
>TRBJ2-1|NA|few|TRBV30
TGTGCCTGGTCCCGGGGGTACAATGAGCAGTTCTTC
CAWSRGYNEQFF
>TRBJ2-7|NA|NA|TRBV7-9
TGTGCCAGCAGCTTAGGGCAGGGAGACTGGTACGAGCAGTACTTC
CASSLGQGDWYEQYF
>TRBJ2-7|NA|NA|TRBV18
TGTGCCAGCTCACCCGGGGCTGGCAGTTCAAGCTCCTACGAGCAGTACTTC
CASSPGAGSSSSYEQYF
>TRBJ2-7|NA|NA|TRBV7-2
TGTGCCAGCAGCTTCTATTACGAGCAGTACTTC
CASSFYYEQYF
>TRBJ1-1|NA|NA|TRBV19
TGTGCCACCAACTTGCCAGGCGTAGTGAACACTGAAGCTTTCTTT
CATNLPGVVNTEAFF
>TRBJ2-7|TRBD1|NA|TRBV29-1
TGCAGCGTCCTCGGACAGGGGATGCACGAGCAGTACTTC
CSVLGQGMHEQYF
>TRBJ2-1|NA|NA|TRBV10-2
TGCGCCAGCACCCTGGACCGAGCCAGCGATGAGCAGTTCTTC
CASTLDRASDEQFF
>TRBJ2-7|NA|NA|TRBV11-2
TGTGCCAGCAGCTCACACTACGAGCAGTACTTC
CASSSHYEQYF
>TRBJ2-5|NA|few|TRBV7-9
TGTGCCAGCAGTAGTAGGGGTGAAGAGACCCAGTACTTC
CASSSRGEETQYF
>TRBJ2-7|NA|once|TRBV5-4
TGTGCCAGCAGCTTAGGTCAGGTCCCCTACGAGCAGTACTTC
CASSLGQVPYEQYF
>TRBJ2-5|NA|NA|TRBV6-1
TGTGCCAGCAGTGAAGTGGGGGAGACCCAGTACTTC
CASSEVGETQYF
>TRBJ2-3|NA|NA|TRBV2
TGTGCCAGCAGTGAAGCGCCGGCTTCAGATACGCAGTATTTT
CASSEAPASDTQYF
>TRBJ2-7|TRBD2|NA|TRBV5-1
TGCGCCAGCACCGACGTGGCTAGCGGGGATTACGAGCAGTACTTC
CASTDVASGDYEQYF
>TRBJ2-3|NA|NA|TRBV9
TGTGCCAGCAGCGTGGAACCGCGTGGTGGCTCAGATACGCAGTATTTT
CASSVEPRGGSDTQYF
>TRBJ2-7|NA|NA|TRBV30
TGTGCCTGGACCCTATCCGGGACAACTGTGGACGAGCAGTACTTC
CAWTLSGTTVDEQYF
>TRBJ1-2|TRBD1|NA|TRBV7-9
TGTGTCACACCGACAGGGGAGGGCTACACCTTC
CVTPTGEGYTF
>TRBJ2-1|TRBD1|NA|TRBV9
TGTGCCAGCAGCGCGTCTACAGGGGTTGAGCAGTTCTTC
CASSASTGVEQFF